This passage covers 20 T cell receptor beta chains from one sample sequenced in a study of synovial regulatory T cells in juvenile arthritis. Assay used: immunoSEQ multiplex PCR; TCRdb lists only in-frame clones, some missing. Seen in this sample are 9,000 to 10,000 clones; the ten most common clones hold more than 0.85%. Material: Treg cells from blood. Subset: remaining (HLA-DR-negative) circulating blood Treg cells. The receptors shown here come from a donor aged 2-35 years with juvenile idiopathic arthritis.

The chain has TRBV6-1 and TRBJ1-6. Germline CDR1 and CDR2: MNHNS and SASEGT. The CDR3 is made up of 13 amino acids. No DNA was logged. The CDR3 sequence is CASRGRWNSPLHF.

The chain employs TRBV5-4 and TRBJ1-2; TCRdb calls TRBD1, which cannot be checked without DNA. There are 13 residues in the CDR3. The coding DNA is unavailable. The germline V gene has CDR1 SGHNT and CDR2 YYREEE (reference sequence). CDR3: CASSLDRGYGYTF.

The gene calls are TRBV7-2 and TRBJ1-2. Germline CDR1 reads SGHTA; CDR2 reads FQGNSA. This CDR3 is 14 amino acids long. No DNA appears here. The CDR3 spells CASSLASANYGYTF.

This chain uses TRBV28 with TRBJ2-2; TCRdb indicates TRBD2, and absent DNA this call remains unverified. Germline CDR1 MDHEN, CDR2 SYDVKM. This CDR3 is 18 amino acids long. There is no recorded DNA. Here the CDR3 reads CASSLWMIGPEGTGELFF.

V usage is TRBV9 and J usage is TRBJ1-2; TCRdb lists TRBD1, though no DNA is available to test this call. This CDR3 spans 14 amino acids. The entry carries no DNA sequence. Germline V gene lookup returns CDR1 SGDLS and CDR2 YYNGEE. This CDR3 is CASSVGETGDGYTF.

The chain couples TRBV6-5 to TRBJ2-6; the D call from TCRdb, TRBD1, cannot be confirmed without DNA. This CDR3 comprises 14 residues. No DNA was logged. Germline-derived CDR1 and CDR2 are MNHEY and SVGAGI. The CDR3 loop reads CASSLGAGANVLTF.

The chain couples TRBV5-1 to TRBJ1-1. The CDR3 contains 14 residues. The DNA is not on file. Per germline, CDR1 SGHRS and CDR2 YFSETQ. The CDR3 spells CASSGKSENTEAFF.

The chain is built from TRBV5-6 and TRBJ2-7; absent DNA, TCRdb's TRBD1 call cannot be checked. The CDR3 has 14 residues. DNA was not recorded. Germline V gene data show CDR1 as SGHDT and CDR2 as YYEEEE. The CDR3 is CASSLGTGGNEQYF.

This chain connects TRBV5-1 to TRBJ1-1; TCRdb selects TRBD1, and the lack of DNA leaves this call unchecked. The CDR3 runs to 13 residues. No DNA was logged. Germline V gene data show CDR1 as SGHRS and CDR2 as YFSETQ. The CDR3 reads CASSQFMNTEAFF.

The chain employs TRBV7-9 and TRBJ2-7; TCRdb picks TRBD1, but there is no DNA to check that call. This CDR3 is built from 18 residues. The DNA is unrecorded. Per germline, CDR1 SEHNR and CDR2 FQNEAQ (reference sequence). The CDR3 loop is CASRALFGTGQGSYEQYF.

The J gene is TRBJ1-2, the V gene TRBV4-1; TCRdb calls TRBD1, which cannot be checked without DNA. The CDR3 consists of 15 residues. A DNA sequence was not provided. Germline V CDR1 and CDR2: MGHRA, YSYEKL. CDR3 sequence: CASSLYQQGLYGYTF.

The chain recombines TRBV5-1 with TRBJ2-3; lacking DNA, the TRBD2 call made by TCRdb goes unchecked. The CDR3 has 16 amino acids. Only the protein sequence is given. Germline CDR1 reads SGHRS; CDR2 reads YFSETQ. CDR3 sequence: CASRITSGGYTDTQYF.

This chain uses TRBV7-9 with TRBJ2-7. The CDR3 runs 17 residues. DNA was not recorded. Germline assignment: CDR1 SEHNR and CDR2 FQNEAQ (reference sequence). This CDR3 is CASSLAYLPGRDYEQYF.

The rearrangement joins TRBV11-1 to TRBJ1-2. The germline V gene encodes CDR1 SGHAT and CDR2 FQDESV (reference sequence). CDR3 length equals 16 residues. No nucleotide data were recorded. CDR3 sequence: CASSPGLGVYIGGYTF.

Here the CDR3 reads CSVVNQKPSYEQYF. V usage is TRBV29-1 and J usage is TRBJ2-7. CDR1 and CDR2 (germline): SQVTM, ANQGSEA. The CDR3 sequence is 14 residues long. No DNA accompanies this entry.

This rearrangement joins TRBV28 to TRBJ1-2; no DNA is available, so the TRBD1 call from TCRdb remains unchecked. Germline CDR1 reads MDHEN; CDR2 reads SYDVKM. The CDR3 runs to 15 residues. Only the protein is available. CDR3 sequence: CASSLLAGAEYGYTF.

The genes are TRBV27 and TRBJ2-7; TCRdb reports TRBD1, a call that lacks DNA to check it against. The CDR3 is 15 residues long. The DNA is not on file. Germline CDR1 reads MNHEY; CDR2 reads SMNVEV (reference sequence). The CDR3 sequence is CASSPRGGGIYEQYF.

The V call is TRBV7-9, the J call TRBJ1-4. The germline V gene encodes CDR1 SEHNR and CDR2 FQNEAQ (reference sequence). CDR3 length equals 15 residues. DNA is not on record. This chain's CDR3 is CASSLVLGRYEKLFF.

The chain combines TRBV5-1 with TRBJ2-7; TCRdb's D call, TRBD2, is unchecked because there is no DNA. The CDR3 contains 14 residues. No DNA accompanies this entry. Per germline, CDR1 SGHRS and CDR2 YFSETQ. The CDR3 loop is CASSSRVAADEQYF.

This sequence joins TRBV5-1 and TRBJ1-1. There are 12 residues in the CDR3. This entry has no DNA. Germline V gene lookup returns CDR1 SGHRS and CDR2 YFSETQ. The CDR3 spells CASSLGRGEAFF.